The clone carrying this T cell receptor beta chain was detected once. The sample comes from a study of OX40 agonist ivuxolimab in advanced cancers. The V segment lost 3 bases and the J segment 7 bases; nucleotides outside the gene matches: 4. CDR3 size: 15 residues. Germline V CDR1 and CDR2: SEHNR, FQNEAQ (reference sequence). Libraries were prepared by immunoSEQ multiplex PCR; TCRdb keeps only in-frame clonotypes and omits some of them. The sample has about 73,000 clones, roughly 90% seen once; the top ten hold roughly a tenth. Sequences were derived from CD4+ or CD8+ T cells sorted from blood, sampled in a trial of the OX40 agonist ivuxolimab. The chain carries TRBV7-9 and TRBJ2-1; 12 bases are a match to TRBD2. The clonotype was recovered from an adult with an advanced solid tumor such as melanoma, head and neck, liver or kidney cancer. This CDR3 is CASSFASGGDNEQFF. The CDR3 coding sequence is TGTGCCAGCAGCTTTGCTAGCGGGGGGGATAATGAGCAGTTCTTC.